This T cell receptor beta chain was sequenced during a study of post-analysis software for immune sequencing data. Study at large: The study covered relapsing-remitting, secondary progressive and progressive-relapsing courses of multiple sclerosis.

This CDR3 is built from 15 residues. V was trimmed by 0 bases and J by 6 bases, leaving 15 bases between them. Germline V CDR1 and CDR2: ENHRY, SYGVKD. The authors incorporated unique molecular identifiers into the TCR beta cDNA libraries. When 1 to 10 million T cells were used, they gave some 520,000 cDNA molecules. MiXCR was run by TCRdb on the PCR reads, yielding one entry per CDR3 protein. The table shows 700,000 to 900,000 distinct CDR3 sequences, with around 42% occurring only once. In the case of this clonotype: Its specificity is not known.

Study results and caveats: Four to six TRBV segments were significantly more frequent in patients than in controls. TRBV5-6, TRBV5-1 and TRBV20-1 were among these segments. Significantly lower normalized Chao1 diversity was seen in multiple sclerosis patients than in controls. Strong co-clustering by F measure was seen for same-batch samples.

The TCR sequence derives from a girl aged 10 to 17 with multiple sclerosis. Sequencing was done on a sample of blood. This rearrangement joins TRBV10-3 to TRBJ2-7; D is unresolved. The CDR3 coding sequence is TGTGCCATCAGTGAGTCCTCACCGCAGGCCCCCGAGCAGTACTTC. This gives the protein CAISESSPQAPEQYF.